The clone carrying this TCR beta chain was observed many times. The entry originates in a study of T cells after yellow fever vaccination. TCRdb used MiXCR to reprocess the 5' RACE reads, holding one entry per CDR3 protein. The sample comprises a few hundred thousand distinct CDR3 sequences, roughly 5.6% of which are singletons, and more than 3% rests with the top ten. The clonotype comes from a man between 18 and 29 years old who received the YFV17D yellow fever vaccine. Sequenced here: CD4+ T cells sorted from PBMCs, sampled on the day of the yellow fever booster vaccination.

The CDR3 region has the DNA TGCAGTGCTAGTATCGGGACTAGCGGGGGTAGTGTGCAGTTCTTC. Translation gives CSASIGTSGGSVQFF. The chain combines TRBV20-1 with TRBJ2-1; TRBD2 matches 14 bases. The CDR3 sequence is 15 residues long. The germline CDR1 and CDR2 sequences are DFQATT and SNEGSKA (reference sequence). J gave up 12 bases and V 3 bases, and 10 bases lay outside the gene matches.